One sample yielded the 20 T cell receptor beta chains listed below, sequenced in a study of cytomegalovirus exposure and HLA in healthy donors. The PCR was carried out with 60 Vbeta primers and 13 Jbeta primers. Data came from immunoSEQ multiplex PCR; TCRdb stores just in-frame clones and leaves some out. The top ten clones hold almost 4% of a sample with 130,000 to 150,000 clones, approximately 80% of them seen once. The sequencing sample was made of PBMCs. All receptors come from a man aged 18 to 30 in good health and CMV-seronegative.

The chain uses TRBV9 and TRBJ2-5; D is perhaps TRBD2 (5 bases). Germline lookup yields CDR1 SGDLS and CDR2 YYNGEE. The CDR3 consists of 14 residues. V was clipped by 4 bases and J by 1 base, with 11 bases between them. CDR3 loop: CASSTTGFQETQYF. CDR3 DNA: TGTGCCAGCAGCACCACGGGATTCCAAGAGACCCAGTACTTC.

The chain carries TRBV7-2 and TRBJ2-1; no definite D call. The V end was cut by 5 bases, the J end by 6 bases, with 14 bases between. This CDR3 region has 14 residues. Germline V lookup: CDR1 SGHTA, CDR2 FQGNSA. DNA for the CDR3: TGTGCCAGCAGCCGACCAACGGGTTTCAATGAGCAGTTCTTC. It translates to CASSRPTGFNEQFF.

This chain links TRBV6-1 with TRBJ1-1; 10 positions agree with TRBD1. The CDR3 spans 15 residues. V was clipped by 8 bases and J by 5 bases; unmatched bases: 11. Germline V gives CDR1 MNHNS, CDR2 SASEGT. The CDR3 nucleotides read TGTGCCAGCCACGACAGGGGGCTGAGTGATACTGAAGCTTTCTTT. It encodes CASHDRGLSDTEAFF.

The CDR3 DNA is TGTGCCAGCAGCCACAACACCGGGATGAACACTGAAGCTTTCTTT. This gives the protein CASSHNTGMNTEAFF. V is TRBV11-2 and J is TRBJ1-1, with D unclear. With 5 bases removed from V and 0 bases from J, the gap between germline ends came to 13 bases. The germline CDR1 and CDR2 sequences are SGHAT and FQNNGV. The CDR3 consists of 15 residues. The full variable domain, in which reference TRBV11-2 and TRBJ1-1 provide the parts outside the CDR3, is EAGVAQSPRYKIIEKRQSVAFWCNPISGHATLYWYQQILGQGPKLLIQFQNNGVVDDSQLPKDRFSAERLKGVDSTLKIQPAKLEDSAVYLCASSHNTGMNTEAFFGQGTRLTVV.

The rearrangement links TRBV6-5 to TRBJ2-6; possible D gene TRBD2, 6 bases. Germline values: CDR1 MNHEY, CDR2 SVGAGI. V gave up 0 bases and J gave up 2 bases, with 8 bases separating them. This CDR3 is 16 amino acids long. CDR3 sequence: CASSYSGGAGANVLTF. As DNA, the CDR3 is TGTGCCAGCAGTTACTCCGGCGGGGCTGGGGCCAACGTCCTGACTTTC.

Only one count was recorded for this clone. The chain has TRBV28 and TRBJ2-7; 9 positions agree with TRBD1. CDR1 and CDR2 (germline): MDHEN, SYDVKM. This CDR3 spans 15 amino acids. The V and J ends lost 4 bases and 4 bases, in that order; junction bases with no gene match: 8. The CDR3 here is CASSSSGTGRYEQYF. In nucleotides, the CDR3 is TGTGCCAGCAGTTCCTCCGGGACAGGGCGTTACGAGCAGTACTTC.

The rearrangement joins TRBV18 to TRBJ1-4; 7 bases line up with TRBD1. The germline V gene encodes CDR1 KGHSH and CDR2 LQKENI. This CDR3 spans 17 amino acids. V gave up 3 bases and J gave up 2 bases; unmatched junction bases: 9. CDR3 sequence reads: CASSPLDRSATNEKLFF. For the CDR3, the DNA is TGTGCCAGCTCACCCTTGGACAGGTCGGCGACTAATGAAAAACTGTTTTTT. The variable domain in full, completed from reference TRBV18 and TRBJ1-4, reads NAGVMQNPRHLVRRRGQEARLRCSPMKGHSHVYWYRQLPEEGLKFMVYLQKENIIDESGMPKERFSAEFPKEGPSILRIQQVVRGDSAAYFCASSPLDRSATNEKLFFGSGTQLSVL.

The rearrangement joins TRBV5-6 to TRBJ2-5; 9 positions agree with TRBD1. CDR3 size: 14 residues. Trimming removed 2 bases from V and 11 bases from J; junction bases left unmatched: 10. Per the germline V gene, CDR1 is SGHDT and CDR2 is YYEEEE. CDR3 DNA sequence: TGTGCCAGCAGCTTCGGGACAGGGAAGGGGGAGCAGTACTTC. Encoded protein: CASSFGTGKGEQYF.

The chain carries TRBV28 and TRBJ2-2; 8 bases agree with TRBD1. V lost 7 bases and J lost 2; bases outside the gene matches: 9. From germline, CDR1 is MDHEN and CDR2 SYDVKM. This CDR3 comprises 16 residues. Here the CDR3 DNA reads TGTGCCAGCACCCAAACAGGGGGTGGAAACACCGGGGAGCTGTTTTTT. Translated, it gives CASTQTGGGNTGELFF.

The chain links TRBV19 to TRBJ2-5; 9 bases are shared with TRBD1. This CDR3 has 14 residues. Per the germline V gene, CDR1 is LNHDA and CDR2 is SQIVND (reference sequence). Losses at the gene ends were 5 bases for V and 6 bases for J; bases not matched to a gene: 7. The CDR3, as DNA: TGTGCCAGTAGTCCCCGGGACAGGGCAAAGACCCAGTACTTC. Translating it yields CASSPRDRAKTQYF. Using reference TRBV19 and TRBJ2-5 for the parts outside the CDR3, the full variable domain is DGGITQSPKYLFRKEGQNVTLSCEQNLNHDAMYWYRQDPGQGLRLIYYSQIVNDFQKGDIAEGYSVSREKKESFPLTVTSAQKNPTAFYLCASSPRDRAKTQYFGPGTRLLVL.

This chain uses TRBV6-1 with TRBJ1-1; 7 bases match TRBD1. The CDR3 loop spans 14 amino acids. The V gene end was trimmed by 7 bases and the J gene end by 4 bases; junction bases not matched to a gene: 9. Per the germline V gene, CDR1 is MNHNS and CDR2 is SASEGT. The CDR3, as DNA: TGTGCCAGCACATCGCTCCCAGGGGGCACTGAAGCTTTCTTT. Protein sequence: CASTSLPGGTEAFF.

The genes are TRBV6-1 and TRBJ1-6, with a weak D call TRBD1 (5 bases). This CDR3 has 16 residues. Germline CDR1 and CDR2: MNHNS and SASEGT. V lost 0 bases and J 5 bases, leaving 11 bases between the germline ends. Here the CDR3 reads CASSEAAGDHNSPLHF. CDR3 sequence (DNA): TGTGCCAGCAGTGAAGCGGCGGGGGACCATAATTCACCCCTCCACTTT.

This sequence joins TRBV11-1 and TRBJ2-5; 14 bases are a match to TRBD2. The length of the CDR3 is 18 residues. Looked up from germline, CDR1 is SGHAT and CDR2 is FQDESV (reference sequence). With 4 bases clipped from V and 5 bases from J, the junction kept 12 bases outside the gene matches. The CDR3 DNA reads TGTGCCAGCAGCTCCGAGGGACTAGCGGGAGCCGTGGGGGAGACCCAGTACTTC. Amino acids: CASSSEGLAGAVGETQYF. The full variable domain, in which reference TRBV11-1 and TRBJ2-5 provide the parts outside the CDR3, is EAEVAQSPRYKITEKSQAVAFWCDPISGHATLYWYRQILGQGPELLVQFQDESVVDDSQLPKDRFSAERLKGVDSTLKIQPAELGDSAMYLCASSSEGLAGAVGETQYFGPGTRLLVL.

The chain uses TRBV7-8 and TRBJ2-5; 7 bases map to TRBD2. CDR1 and CDR2 (germline): SGHVS, FQNEAQ. The CDR3 extends over 17 amino acids. V lost 1 base and J lost 2; bases outside the gene matches: 10. The CDR3 loop reads CASSLVLIAGAQETQYF. DNA of the CDR3: TGTGCCAGCAGCTTAGTTTTAATAGCGGGTGCTCAAGAGACCCAGTACTTC.

The rearrangement uses TRBV7-3 and TRBJ2-3; D is undetermined. Trimming took off 5 bases at V and 4 bases at J, with 13 bases between the two ends. CDR1 and CDR2 from the germline V gene are SGHTA and FQGTGA. The CDR3 length is 14 residues. The CDR3 coding sequence is TGTGCCAGCAGCCCACAATCATCAGCAGATACGCAGTATTTT. Translation gives CASSPQSSADTQYF.

CDR3: CAWSGSELQPQHF. DNA for the CDR3: TGTGCCTGGAGTGGAAGCGAGCTTCAGCCCCAGCATTTT. V gene TRBV30 combines with J gene TRBJ1-5; D is uncertain. The germline V gene encodes CDR1 GTSNPN and CDR2 SVGIG (reference sequence). The V and J ends lost 1 base and 6 bases respectively, with 10 bases between them. There are 13 residues in the CDR3. Using reference TRBV30 and TRBJ1-5 for the parts outside the CDR3, the full variable domain is SQTIHQWPATLVQPVGSPLSLECTVEGTSNPNLYWYRQAAGRGLQLLFYSVGIGQISSEVPQNLSASRPQDRQFILSSKKLLLSDSGFYLCAWSGSELQPQHFGDGTRLSIL.

This clone was picked up a small number of times. The genes are TRBV18 and TRBJ2-3, with 14 bases that match TRBD2. V shed 3 bases and J 0 bases; nucleotides not matched to a gene: 8. Germline V gene lookup returns CDR1 KGHSH and CDR2 LQKENI. The CDR3 sequence is 19 residues long. The CDR3 loop is CASSPIGTSGSSSTDTQYF. In DNA form, the CDR3 reads TGTGCCAGCTCACCCATAGGGACTAGCGGGAGTTCGAGCACAGATACGCAGTATTTT.

The chain links TRBV7-9 to TRBJ1-1, with 7 bases fitting TRBD1. The CDR3 length is 14 residues. CDR1 and CDR2 from the germline V gene are SEHNR and FQNEAQ (reference sequence). With 5 bases clipped from V and 3 bases from J, the junction kept 6 bases outside the gene matches. The CDR3 spells CASSQRDSYTEAFF. In nucleotides, the CDR3 is TGTGCCAGCAGCCAACGGGACAGTTACACTGAAGCTTTCTTT.

In the case of this clone: Other DNA sequences of this sample code for an identical CDR3. In DNA form, the CDR3 reads TGTGCCAGCAGCGGAGCTAGCGGGAGGACCGGGGAGCTGTTTTTT. The encoded protein is CASSGASGRTGELFF. The chain has TRBV9 and TRBJ2-2; 11 nucleotides align to TRBD2. Germline V gene sequence: CDR1 SGDLS, CDR2 YYNGEE. This CDR3 has 15 amino acids. Germline trimming cut 3 bases from V and 5 bases from J; bases unmatched to any gene: 3.

The gene calls are TRBV15 and TRBJ2-5, with 11 bases identical to TRBD2. CDR1 and CDR2 (germline): LNHNV, YYDKDF (reference sequence). With 3 bases clipped from V and 3 bases from J, the junction kept 3 bases outside the gene matches. The CDR3 loop spans 15 amino acids. The CDR3 nucleotides are TGTGCCACCAGCAGCTCACTAGCGGGAGAAGAGACCCAGTACTTC. Encoded protein: CATSSSLAGEETQYF.